This entry is about one TCR beta chain. The antigen is undetermined. Blood samples were obtained at baseline, cycle 4 day 1, and cycle 7 day 1. The sample comes from a study of OX40 agonist ivuxolimab in advanced cancers. In the study overall: Patients enrolled in dose escalation were diagnosed with hepatocellular carcinoma, melanoma, renal cell or head and neck cancer.

Study-level points and caveats: The antigen specificity of the peripheral T cells (those that were expanded) was not determined.

The CDR3 runs to 16 residues. The V gene's germline CDR1 is LGHNA and CDR2 YNFKEQ. V was pared by 0 bases and J by 2 bases, with 11 bases between. Sequenced by immunoSEQ multiplex PCR; TCRdb stores in-frame clones only, minus some. The sample carries just over 60,000 clones, under 95% recorded once. The clonotype was recovered from an adult with an advanced solid tumor such as melanoma, head and neck, liver or kidney cancer. The sample in question was CD4+ or CD8+ T cells sorted from blood, obtained in a trial of the OX40 agonist ivuxolimab. The chain recombines TRBV4-2 with TRBJ2-1; D call uncertain. The CDR3 DNA follows: TGTGCCAGCAGCCAAGAGTGGGATGGGACCTACAATGAGCAGTTCTTC. It is translated as CASSQEWDGTYNEQFF.